A single sample is the source of the 7 T cell receptor beta chains below, sequenced in a study of T cell repertoires in cytomegalovirus infection. TCRdb fed the reads into MiXCR, producing one record per CDR3 protein. The data hold nearly 700,000 distinct CDR3 sequences, with around 32% observed a single time. No cognate antigen is known for these TCRs. The sequencing here drew on cultured PBMCs, taken from culture after CMV antigen stimulation. Every receptor here comes from a human donor in good health (CMV status not recorded). Some clones in this sample may be carry-over from other donors' samples.

The CDR3 loop reads CASSQDMAVTSTDTQYF. The CDR3 bases are TGCGCCAGCAGCCAAGATATGGCAGTAACTAGCACAGATACGCAGTATTTT. This chain connects TRBV4-1 to TRBJ2-3; D unclear. Germline assignment: CDR1 MGHRA and CDR2 YSYEKL. The CDR3 is 17 residues long. The germline V and J ends were trimmed by 0 bases and 0 bases, with 13 bases remaining between them.

The chain is built from TRBV7-2 and TRBJ2-1; 7 bases are shared with TRBD2. The CDR3 length is 15 residues. V was pared by 6 bases and J by 1 base, with 6 bases of the junction left unmatched. Per germline, CDR1 SGHTA and CDR2 FQGNSA. The CDR3 loop is CASRLGLVSYNEQFF. DNA of the CDR3: TGTGCCAGCAGACTTGGACTAGTTTCCTACAATGAGCAGTTCTTC.

At least ten counts were recorded for this clonotype. The chain uses TRBV7-2 and TRBJ2-7; 11 nucleotides agree with TRBD2. Germline V gene sequence: CDR1 SGHTA, CDR2 FQGNSA. The ends lost 5 bases at V and 2 bases at J; junction bases unmatched: 2. The CDR3 length is 14 residues. CDR3 nucleotides: TGTGCCAGCAGCCGTAGCGGGAGGGCCTACGAGCAGTACTTC. This codes for CASSRSGRAYEQYF.

The chain links TRBV19 to TRBJ2-5, with D perhaps matching TRBD2 (5 bases). The germline V gene encodes CDR1 LNHDA and CDR2 SQIVND (reference sequence). Trimming took off 4 bases at V and 0 bases at J, with 9 bases between the two ends. The CDR3 loop spans 14 amino acids. CDR3 amino acids: CASSSPGNQETQYF. DNA of the CDR3: TGTGCCAGTAGTAGCCCGGGGAACCAAGAGACCCAGTACTTC.

This chain uses TRBV4-2 with TRBJ2-7; 10 bases agree with TRBD2. The germline V gene encodes CDR1 LGHNA and CDR2 YNFKEQ. J lost 5 bases, V lost 4 bases, and 14 bases had no gene match. This CDR3 region has 17 residues. The CDR3: CASSPWWERGGPNEQYF. CDR3 nucleotide sequence: TGTGCCAGCAGCCCGTGGTGGGAGCGGGGGGGCCCCAACGAGCAGTACTTC.

This clonotype was detected a few times. The rearrangement uses TRBV12-3 or TRBV12-4 and TRBJ1-2, with a possible D match to TRBD1 (6 bases). Trimming removed 5 bases at V and 4 bases at J, with 11 bases between. This CDR3 region has 13 residues. The CDR3 nucleotides are TGTGCCAGCAGTCCCCAAGGGGGCTATGGCTACACCTTC. The encoded protein is CASSPQGGYGYTF.

This clonotype was seen repeatedly, ten times or more. The J gene is TRBJ1-5, the V gene TRBV6-6; D might be TRBD1 (5 bases). This CDR3 has 13 amino acids. V shed 8 bases and J shed 2 bases, with 10 bases lying between them. Per germline, CDR1 MNHNY and CDR2 SVGAGI (reference sequence). The CDR3 region has the DNA TGTGCCAGCCGTACGGGGGGCAATCAGCCCCAGCATTTT. This encodes CASRTGGNQPQHF.